Listed here are 17 T cell receptor beta chains from one sample, sequenced in a study of Ad26.COV2.S vaccination and SARS-CoV-2 variants. TCRdb's copy holds only in-frame clones and misses some; the assay was immunoSEQ multiplex PCR. The table lists around 250,000 clones, about 83% of them singletons, with under 3% in the top ten. Documented treatment: about 20 received Ad26.COV2.S at low or high dose, single or two shots; roughly five received placebo; per-sample allocation not given. The samples date from day 63 after the first vaccine or placebo injection. The sample was peripheral blood, taken in a trial of Ad26.COV2.S vaccine versus placebo. The receptors were sampled from a person between 18 and 65 years old who received the Ad26.COV2.S COVID-19 vaccine or a placebo.

This chain links TRBV7-3 with TRBJ2-1, with a weak D call TRBD2 (5 bases). The germline V gene has CDR1 SGHTA and CDR2 FQGTGA. The CDR3 contains 12 residues. Trimming cost V 8 bases and J 7 bases, with 12 bases left between them. CDR3 protein: CASGGSRNEQFF. The CDR3 DNA follows: TGTGCCAGCGGAGGTAGCAGGAATGAGCAGTTCTTC.

The genes are TRBV20-1 and TRBJ2-2, with D uncertain. This CDR3 is built from 11 residues. Trimming stripped 4 bases from V and 5 bases from J, with 5 bases between. Germline V gene sequence: CDR1 DFQATT, CDR2 SNEGSKA (reference sequence). The CDR3 region has the DNA TGCAGTGCTATCAGGACCGGGGAGCTGTTTTTT. Translation: CSAIRTGELFF.

The chain combines TRBV6-5 with TRBJ1-1; unclear D gene. V dropped 7 bases and J dropped 0 bases, with 15 bases sitting between them. The CDR3 covers 15 residues. Germline CDR1 reads MNHEY; CDR2 reads SVGAGI. The DNA of the CDR3 is TGTGCCAGCACCCAGTCAGGACGGCTGAACACTGAAGCTTTCTTT. As protein: CASTQSGRLNTEAFF.

J is TRBJ2-5 and V is TRBV24-1; 7 nucleotides align to TRBD1. Germline CDR1 is KGHDR and CDR2 is SFDVKD. The junction had 8 bases not matched to a gene; V was cut back by 8 bases and J by 6 bases. This CDR3 has 13 amino acids. CDR3 sequence reads: CATTRQGWKTQYF. CDR3 DNA sequence: TGTGCCACCACCCGACAGGGATGGAAGACCCAGTACTTC.

This sequence joins TRBV5-1 and TRBJ1-2; D is possibly TRBD1 (6 bases). The germline gives CDR1 SGHRS, CDR2 YFSETQ. The germline V and J ends were trimmed by 0 bases and 6 bases, with 12 bases remaining between them. The CDR3 sequence is 14 residues long. The CDR3 DNA follows: TGCGCCAGCAGCTTGGCTTCTACAGGGAATGGCTACACCTTC. Protein product: CASSLASTGNGYTF.

V and J are TRBV6-5 and TRBJ1-3; 7 nucleotides agree with TRBD1. The CDR3 spans 15 residues. V lost 6 bases and J lost 4; bases outside the gene matches: 9. Germline V gene lookup returns CDR1 MNHEY and CDR2 SVGAGI. The chain's CDR3 is CASRRTRQGGNTIYF. The CDR3, as DNA: TGTGCCAGCAGAAGAACTAGACAGGGCGGAAACACCATATATTTT.

V usage is TRBV6-6 and J usage is TRBJ1-5; D might be TRBD1 (6 bases). The CDR3 spans 13 residues. V was shortened by 5 bases and J by 3 bases, with 8 bases between the two germline ends. Per germline, CDR1 MNHNY and CDR2 SVGAGI (reference sequence). CDR3 region: CASSRGLNQPQHF. The CDR3 nucleotides read TGTGCCAGCAGTCGGGGGCTCAATCAGCCCCAGCATTTT.

This chain joins TRBV30 and TRBJ1-5; D not resolved. The V gene's germline CDR1 is GTSNPN and CDR2 SVGIG (reference sequence). V shed 1 base and J shed 2 bases, with 12 bases lying between them. The CDR3 extends over 15 amino acids. The DNA of the CDR3 is TGTGCCTGGAGTGCCTATGGTTCTGGCAATCAGCCCCAGCATTTT. It translates to CAWSAYGSGNQPQHF. The whole variable domain, remainder taken from reference TRBV30 and TRBJ1-5, is SQTIHQWPATLVQPVGSPLSLECTVEGTSNPNLYWYRQAAGRGLQLLFYSVGIGQISSEVPQNLSASRPQDRQFILSSKKLLLSDSGFYLCAWSAYGSGNQPQHFGDGTRLSIL.

The chain uses TRBV28 and TRBJ2-4, with a tentative D call TRBD2 (5 bases). The V end lost 3 bases, the J end lost 1 base, and 7 bases lay between the germline ends. The CDR3 contains 14 residues. Germline V gene lookup returns CDR1 MDHEN and CDR2 SYDVKM. CDR3 sequence (DNA): TGTGCCAGCAGTTTGTCGGGGGCCAAAAACATTCAGTACTTC. Its protein product is CASSLSGAKNIQYF.

The chain links TRBV7-9 to TRBJ2-2; no clear D. The CDR3 is 11 amino acids. Germline V gene sequence: CDR1 SEHNR, CDR2 FQNEAQ (reference sequence). V shed 0 bases and J shed 7 bases, with 0 bases lying between them. The CDR3, as DNA: TGTGCCAGCAGCTTAGCCGGGGAGCTGTTTTTT. This translates into CASSLAGELFF.

This chain connects TRBV27 to TRBJ1-1, with a tentative D call TRBD1 (5 bases). V dropped 6 bases and J dropped 1 base, with 12 bases sitting between them. Germline V gene sequence: CDR1 MNHEY, CDR2 SMNVEV (reference sequence). This CDR3 has 14 residues. Here the CDR3 reads CASRPGQSNTEAFF. DNA for the CDR3: TGTGCCAGCAGACCCGGACAATCGAACACTGAAGCTTTCTTT.

Concerning this clone itself: An end of the junction differs from the germline gene, which may be a read error. This chain joins TRBV27 and TRBJ2-5, with 10 bases identical to TRBD2. Germline CDR1 reads MNHEY; CDR2 reads SMNVEV (reference sequence). The CDR3 has 13 residues. CDR3 residues: CASSPSAGGPKNF. CDR3 coding DNA: TGTGCCAGCAGCCCCTCAGCGGGGGGGCCGAAAAACTTC.

V and J are TRBV19 and TRBJ2-2; 11 positions agree with TRBD2. Germline CDR1 reads LNHDA; CDR2 reads SQIVND (reference sequence). The CDR3 runs to 16 residues. Unmatched junction bases numbered 5, after V lost 1 base and J lost 7 bases. Here the CDR3 DNA reads TGTGCCAGTAGTATAGGGACTAGCGGGCCAAACGGGGAGCTGTTTTTT. Translation: CASSIGTSGPNGELFF.

The J gene is TRBJ2-7, the V gene TRBV27; 7 nucleotides align to TRBD1. This CDR3 region has 13 residues. Germline lookup yields CDR1 MNHEY and CDR2 SMNVEV (reference sequence). With V trimmed by 10 bases and J by 3 bases, 9 bases remained unmatched. The CDR3 here is CATDHRGHYEQYV. CDR3 sequence (DNA): TGTGCCACCGACCACAGGGGACACTACGAGCAGTACGTC.

This chain links TRBV9 with TRBJ1-4, with D possibly being TRBD1 (5 bases). V lost 0 bases and J lost 1, with 16 bases in between. CDR1 and CDR2 from the germline V gene are SGDLS and YYNGEE. The CDR3 totals 18 residues. The CDR3 DNA follows: TGTGCCAGCAGCGTAGCTCTGGCAGGGAGTGGAACTAATGAAAAACTGTTTTTT. Translation: CASSVALAGSGTNEKLFF.

The rearrangement joins TRBV5-1 to TRBJ1-1; tentatively, D is TRBD1 (5 bases). The CDR3 extends over 17 amino acids. With 1 base removed from V and 0 bases from J, the gap between germline ends came to 16 bases. From germline, CDR1 is SGHRS and CDR2 YFSETQ. The CDR3 loop is CASSLISDSRMNTEAFF. The CDR3 DNA reads as TGCGCCAGCAGCTTGATTTCCGACAGTCGTATGAACACTGAAGCTTTCTTT.

This clone has just one count. This chain uses TRBV6-6 with TRBJ1-2, with unresolved D. The germline V and J ends were trimmed by 4 bases and 5 bases, with 8 bases remaining between them. The CDR3 contains 12 residues. In germline, CDR1 is MNHNY, CDR2 SVGAGI (reference sequence). CDR3 nucleotide sequence: TGTGCCAGCAGTTCCGACGGGTATGGCTACACCTTC. Encoded protein: CASSSDGYGYTF.